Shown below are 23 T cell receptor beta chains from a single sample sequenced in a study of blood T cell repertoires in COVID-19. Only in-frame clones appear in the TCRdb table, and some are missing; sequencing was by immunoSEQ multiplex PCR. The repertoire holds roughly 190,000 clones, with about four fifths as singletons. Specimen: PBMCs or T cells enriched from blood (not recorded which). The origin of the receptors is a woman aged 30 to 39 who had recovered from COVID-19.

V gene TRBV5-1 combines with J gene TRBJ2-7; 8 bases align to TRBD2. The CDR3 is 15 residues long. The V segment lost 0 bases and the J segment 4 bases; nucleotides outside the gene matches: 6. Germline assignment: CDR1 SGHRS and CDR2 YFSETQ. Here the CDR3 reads CASSLAGGVSYEQYF. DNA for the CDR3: TGCGCCAGCAGCTTGGCCGGGGGGGTGAGTTACGAGCAGTACTTC.

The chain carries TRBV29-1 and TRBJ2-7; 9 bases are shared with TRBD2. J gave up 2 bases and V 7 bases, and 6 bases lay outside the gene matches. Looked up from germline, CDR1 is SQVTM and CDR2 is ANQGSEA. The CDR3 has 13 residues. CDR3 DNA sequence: TGCAGCGCCGGGACTAGCCGCGCCTACGAGCAGTACTTC. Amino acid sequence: CSAGTSRAYEQYF.

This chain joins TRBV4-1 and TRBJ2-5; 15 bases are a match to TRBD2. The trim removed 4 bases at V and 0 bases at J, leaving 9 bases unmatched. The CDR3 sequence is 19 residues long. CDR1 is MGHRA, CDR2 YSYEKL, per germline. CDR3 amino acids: CASSPSGLAGGGHQETQYF. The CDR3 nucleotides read TGCGCCAGCAGCCCGAGTGGACTAGCGGGAGGGGGGCACCAAGAGACCCAGTACTTC.

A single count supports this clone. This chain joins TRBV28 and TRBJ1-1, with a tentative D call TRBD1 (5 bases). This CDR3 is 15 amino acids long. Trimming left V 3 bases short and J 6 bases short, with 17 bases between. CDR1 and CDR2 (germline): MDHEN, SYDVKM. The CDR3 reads CASSFSRGKYAEAFF. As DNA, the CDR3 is TGTGCCAGCAGTTTTAGTCGGGGGAAGTATGCTGAAGCTTTCTTT.

The CDR3 sequence is CASSTLASGGYEQYF. The CDR3 DNA sequence: TGTGCCAGCAGCACTCTAGCTAGCGGGGGCTACGAGCAGTACTTC. The J gene is TRBJ2-7, the V gene TRBV7-2; 10 bases line up with TRBD2. The CDR3 covers 15 residues. Unmatched junction bases numbered 7, after V lost 5 bases and J lost 3 bases. Per germline, CDR1 SGHTA and CDR2 FQGNSA.

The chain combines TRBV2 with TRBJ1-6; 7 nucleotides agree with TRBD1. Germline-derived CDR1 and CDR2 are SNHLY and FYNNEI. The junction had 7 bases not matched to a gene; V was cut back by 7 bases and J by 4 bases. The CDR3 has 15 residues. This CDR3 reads CASTGQERYNSPLHF. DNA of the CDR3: TGTGCCAGCACCGGACAGGAGCGTTATAATTCACCCCTCCACTTT. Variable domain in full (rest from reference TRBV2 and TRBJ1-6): EPEVTQTPSHQVTQMGQEVILRCVPISNHLYFYWYRQILGQKVEFLVSFYNNEISEKSEIFDDQFSVERPDGSNFTLKIRSTKLEDSAMYFCASTGQERYNSPLHFGNGTRLTVT.

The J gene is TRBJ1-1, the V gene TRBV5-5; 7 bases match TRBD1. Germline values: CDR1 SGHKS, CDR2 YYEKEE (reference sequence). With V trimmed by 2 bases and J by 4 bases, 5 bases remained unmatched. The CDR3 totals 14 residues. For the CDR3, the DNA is TGTGCCAGCAGCTTAGGGGGCGCCGGCACTGAAGCTTTCTTT. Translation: CASSLGGAGTEAFF.

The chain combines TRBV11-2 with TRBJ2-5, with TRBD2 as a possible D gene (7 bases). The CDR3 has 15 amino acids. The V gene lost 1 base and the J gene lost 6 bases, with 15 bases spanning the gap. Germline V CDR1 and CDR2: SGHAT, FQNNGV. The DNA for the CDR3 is TGTGCCAGCAGCTTAGGGGGGGGCACAATGAAGACCCAGTACTTC. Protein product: CASSLGGGTMKTQYF.

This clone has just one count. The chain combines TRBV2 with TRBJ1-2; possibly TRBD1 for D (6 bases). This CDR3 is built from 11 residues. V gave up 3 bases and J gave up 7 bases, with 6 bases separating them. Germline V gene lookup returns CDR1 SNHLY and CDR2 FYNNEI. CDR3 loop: CASSDRGGYTF. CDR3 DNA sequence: TGTGCCAGCAGTGACAGGGGTGGCTACACCTTC.

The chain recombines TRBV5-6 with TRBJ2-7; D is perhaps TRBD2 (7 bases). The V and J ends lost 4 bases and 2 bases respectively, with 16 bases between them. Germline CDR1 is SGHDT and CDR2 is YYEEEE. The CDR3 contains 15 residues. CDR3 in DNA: TGTGCCAGCAGCGTCGGGGGGCGGATAACCTACGAGCAGTACTTC. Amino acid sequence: CASSVGGRITYEQYF.

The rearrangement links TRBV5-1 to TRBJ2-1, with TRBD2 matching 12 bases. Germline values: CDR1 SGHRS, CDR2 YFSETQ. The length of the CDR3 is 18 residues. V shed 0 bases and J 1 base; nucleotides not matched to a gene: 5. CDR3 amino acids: CASSLARTSGASYNEQFF. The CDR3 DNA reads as TGCGCCAGCAGCTTGGCCCGGACTAGCGGGGCTTCCTACAATGAGCAGTTCTTC.

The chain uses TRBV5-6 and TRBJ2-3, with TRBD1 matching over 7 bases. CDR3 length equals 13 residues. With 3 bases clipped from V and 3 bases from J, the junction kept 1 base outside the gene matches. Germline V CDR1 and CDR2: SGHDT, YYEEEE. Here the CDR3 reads CASSWGQTDTQYF. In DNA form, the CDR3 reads TGTGCCAGCAGCTGGGGACAGACAGATACGCAGTATTTT.

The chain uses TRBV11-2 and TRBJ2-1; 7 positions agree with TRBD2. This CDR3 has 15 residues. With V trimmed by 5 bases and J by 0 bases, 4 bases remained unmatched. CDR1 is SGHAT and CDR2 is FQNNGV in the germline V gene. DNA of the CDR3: TGTGCCAGCAGCACTCAGCGGGGCTCCTACAATGAGCAGTTCTTC. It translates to CASSTQRGSYNEQFF. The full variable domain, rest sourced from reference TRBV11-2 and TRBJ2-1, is EAGVAQSPRYKIIEKRQSVAFWCNPISGHATLYWYQQILGQGPKLLIQFQNNGVVDDSQLPKDRFSAERLKGVDSTLKIQPAKLEDSAVYLCASSTQRGSYNEQFFGPGTRLTVL.

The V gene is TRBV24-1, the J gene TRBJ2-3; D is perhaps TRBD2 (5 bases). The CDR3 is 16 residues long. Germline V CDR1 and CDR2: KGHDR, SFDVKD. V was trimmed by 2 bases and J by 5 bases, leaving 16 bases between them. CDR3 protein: CATSDSVPGGIDTQYF. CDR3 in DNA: TGTGCCACCAGTGATTCCGTCCCCGGAGGTATAGATACGCAGTATTTT.

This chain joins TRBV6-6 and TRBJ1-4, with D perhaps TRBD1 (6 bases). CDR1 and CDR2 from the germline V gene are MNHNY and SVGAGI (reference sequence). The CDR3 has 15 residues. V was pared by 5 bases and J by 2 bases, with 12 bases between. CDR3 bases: TGTGCCAGCAGTACTCAGGGGCGGACTAATGAAAAACTGTTTTTT. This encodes CASSTQGRTNEKLFF.

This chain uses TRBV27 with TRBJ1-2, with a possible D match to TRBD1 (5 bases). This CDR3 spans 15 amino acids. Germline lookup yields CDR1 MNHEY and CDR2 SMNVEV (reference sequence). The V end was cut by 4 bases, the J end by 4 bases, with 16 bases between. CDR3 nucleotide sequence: TGTGCCAGCAGTTCCCTGGACGGCGGGGGCTATGGCTACACCTTC. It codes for CASSSLDGGGYGYTF.

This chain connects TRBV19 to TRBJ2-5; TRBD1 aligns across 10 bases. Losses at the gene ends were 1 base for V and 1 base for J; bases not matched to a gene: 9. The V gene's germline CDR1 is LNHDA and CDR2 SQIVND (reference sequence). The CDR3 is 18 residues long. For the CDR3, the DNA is TGTGCCAGTAGTATAGTAAGAGTGGACAGGGGGGCCCAAGAGACCCAGTACTTC. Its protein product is CASSIVRVDRGAQETQYF.

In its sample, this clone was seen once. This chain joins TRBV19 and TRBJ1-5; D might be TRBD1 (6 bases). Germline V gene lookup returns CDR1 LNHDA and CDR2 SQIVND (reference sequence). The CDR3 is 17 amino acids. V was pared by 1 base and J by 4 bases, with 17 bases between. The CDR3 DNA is TGTGCCAGTAGTATAGTCACGGGGGGGCGAGAGAATCAGCCCCAGCATTTT. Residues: CASSIVTGGRENQPQHF. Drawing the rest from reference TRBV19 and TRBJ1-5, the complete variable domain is DGGITQSPKYLFRKEGQNVTLSCEQNLNHDAMYWYRQDPGQGLRLIYYSQIVNDFQKGDIAEGYSVSREKKESFPLTVTSAQKNPTAFYLCASSIVTGGRENQPQHFGDGTRLSIL.

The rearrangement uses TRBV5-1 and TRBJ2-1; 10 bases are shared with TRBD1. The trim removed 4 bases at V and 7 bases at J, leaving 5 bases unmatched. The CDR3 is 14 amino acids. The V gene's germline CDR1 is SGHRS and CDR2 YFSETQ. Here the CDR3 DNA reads TGCGCCAGCAGCGGGGGGACAGGGGAGAATGAGCAGTTCTTC. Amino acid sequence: CASSGGTGENEQFF.

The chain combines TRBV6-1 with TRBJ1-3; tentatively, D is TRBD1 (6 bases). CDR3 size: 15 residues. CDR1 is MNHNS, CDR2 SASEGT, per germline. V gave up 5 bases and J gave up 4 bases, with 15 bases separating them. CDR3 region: CASSRPGGSGNTIYF. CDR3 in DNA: TGTGCCAGCAGTCGCCCTGGGGGCTCCGGAAACACCATATATTTT.

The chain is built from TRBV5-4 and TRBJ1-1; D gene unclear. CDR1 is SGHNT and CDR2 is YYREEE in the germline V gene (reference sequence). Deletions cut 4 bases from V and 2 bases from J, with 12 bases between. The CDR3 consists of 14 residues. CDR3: CASSRELANTEAFF. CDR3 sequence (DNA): TGTGCCAGCAGCCGGGAACTGGCTAACACTGAAGCTTTCTTT.

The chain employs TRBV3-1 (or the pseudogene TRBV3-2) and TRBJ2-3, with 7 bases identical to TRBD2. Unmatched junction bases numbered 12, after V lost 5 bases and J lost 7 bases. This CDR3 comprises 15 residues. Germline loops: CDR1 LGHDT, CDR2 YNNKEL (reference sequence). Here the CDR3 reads CASSEVGGRFNTQYF. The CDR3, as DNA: TGTGCCAGCAGCGAGGTGGGAGGGAGGTTTAATACGCAGTATTTT.

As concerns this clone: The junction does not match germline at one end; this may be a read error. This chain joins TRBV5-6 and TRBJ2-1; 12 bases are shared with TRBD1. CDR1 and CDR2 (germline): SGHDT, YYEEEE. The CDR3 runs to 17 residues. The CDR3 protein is CASSIPGQGAGGRAVVF. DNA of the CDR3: TGTGCCAGCAGCATTCCGGGACAGGGGGCTGGCGGGAGGGCCGTGGTCTTC.